Here is one TCR beta chain with its context. This sample was taken from a study of regulatory T cells in long-lasting Graves disease. Looking at the study overall: For a period under 3 months, newly diagnosed Graves' patients had taken antithyroid drugs.

For TCR beta, libraries came from iRepertoire HTBI primers and Arm-PCR of CDR3 regions. TCRdb re-called the multiplex PCR reads through MiXCR, storing one row per CDR3 protein. Of hundreds of thousands of distinct CDR3 sequences in the sample, about 14% are singletons; the top ten hold roughly a tenth. Germline V gene data show CDR1 as MNHEY and CDR2 as SMNVEV (reference sequence). V lost 6 bases, J lost 8 bases, and 17 bases lay in between. The CDR3 sequence is 14 residues long. As for time point: newly diagnosed GD, antithyroid drugs for less than 3 months. PBMCs were the source of the RNA used for TCR sequencing. The same sample was also used in a study of T cells in Graves' hyperthyroidism and ophthalmopathy. That work contributes: From stable hyperthyroidism, ophthalmopathy was set apart by a 13 V-J model. In validation, the model predicted ophthalmopathy. These predictions came a median roughly 6 months before onset.

The chain uses TRBV27 and TRBJ2-1; D possibly matches TRBD1 or TRBD2 (5 bases each). Sequencing used peripheral blood mononuclear cells (PBMCs), obtained at new diagnosis, from a patient treated with antithyroid drugs. The source is a man aged 25 to 40 with Graves disease. This CDR3 is CASSRGLGSDEQFF. The CDR3 coding sequence is TGTGCCAGCAGCCGGGGCTTGGGTTCGGATGAGCAGTTCTTC.